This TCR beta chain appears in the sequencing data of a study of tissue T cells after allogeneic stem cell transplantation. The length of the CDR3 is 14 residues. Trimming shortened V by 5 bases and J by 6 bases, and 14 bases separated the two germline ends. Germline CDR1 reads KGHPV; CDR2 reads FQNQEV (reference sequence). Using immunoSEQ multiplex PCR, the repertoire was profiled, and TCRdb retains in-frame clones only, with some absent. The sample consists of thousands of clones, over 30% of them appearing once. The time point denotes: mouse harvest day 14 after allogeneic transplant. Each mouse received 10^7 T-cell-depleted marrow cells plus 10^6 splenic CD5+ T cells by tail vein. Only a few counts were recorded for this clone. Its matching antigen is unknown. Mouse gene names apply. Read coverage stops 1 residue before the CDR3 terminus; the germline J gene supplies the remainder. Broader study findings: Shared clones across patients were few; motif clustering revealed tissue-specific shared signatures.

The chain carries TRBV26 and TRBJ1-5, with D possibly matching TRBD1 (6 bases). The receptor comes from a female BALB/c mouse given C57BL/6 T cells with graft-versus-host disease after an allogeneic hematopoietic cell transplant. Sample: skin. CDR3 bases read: TGTGCCAGCAGTTTCGGACAGACCGGCCAGGCTCCGCTT. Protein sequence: CASSFGQTGQAPL. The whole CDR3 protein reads CASSFGQTGQAPLF.